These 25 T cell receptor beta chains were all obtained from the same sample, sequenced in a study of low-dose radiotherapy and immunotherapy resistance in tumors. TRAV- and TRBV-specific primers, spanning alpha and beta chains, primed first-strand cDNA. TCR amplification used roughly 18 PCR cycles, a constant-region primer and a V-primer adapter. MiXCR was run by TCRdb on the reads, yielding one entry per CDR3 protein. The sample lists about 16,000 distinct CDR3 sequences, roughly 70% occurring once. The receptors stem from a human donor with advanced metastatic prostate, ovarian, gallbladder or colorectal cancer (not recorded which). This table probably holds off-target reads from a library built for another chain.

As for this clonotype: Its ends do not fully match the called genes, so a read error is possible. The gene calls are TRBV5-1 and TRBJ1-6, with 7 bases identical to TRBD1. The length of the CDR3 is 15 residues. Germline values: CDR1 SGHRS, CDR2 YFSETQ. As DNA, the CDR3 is TGCGGCAGCAGCCGTTCCGGGACAGTTAATTCACCCCTCCACTTT. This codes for CGSSRSGTVNSPLHF.

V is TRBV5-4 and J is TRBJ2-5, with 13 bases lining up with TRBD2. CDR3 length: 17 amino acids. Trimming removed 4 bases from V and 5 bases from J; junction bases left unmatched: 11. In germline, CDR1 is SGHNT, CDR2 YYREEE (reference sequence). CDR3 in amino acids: CASSPQMGLAGLETQYF. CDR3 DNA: TGTGCCAGCAGCCCCCAAATGGGACTAGCGGGACTCGAGACCCAGTACTTC.

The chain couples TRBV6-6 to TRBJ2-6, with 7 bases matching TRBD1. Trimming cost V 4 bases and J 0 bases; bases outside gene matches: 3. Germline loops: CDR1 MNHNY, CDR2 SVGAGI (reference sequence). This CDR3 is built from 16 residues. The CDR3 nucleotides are TGTGCCAGCAGTTCCTCAGGGGGCTCTGGGGCCAACGTCCTGACTTTC. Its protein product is CASSSSGGSGANVLTF.

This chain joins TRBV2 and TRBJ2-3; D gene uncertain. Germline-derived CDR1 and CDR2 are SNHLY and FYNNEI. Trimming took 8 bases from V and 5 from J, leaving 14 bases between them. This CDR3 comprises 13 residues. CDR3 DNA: TGTGCCAGCTTTTCGAGGTTGGAAGATACGCAGTATTTT. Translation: CASFSRLEDTQYF.

The CDR3 DNA sequence: TGTGCCAGCAAACTGGAGTCTAGCGGTTACAATGAGCAGTTCTTC. This sequence encodes CASKLESSGYNEQFF. The V and J genes are TRBV2 and TRBJ2-1, with 7 positions matching TRBD2. The V gene end was trimmed by 7 bases and the J gene end by 4 bases; junction bases not matched to a gene: 10. CDR3 length: 15 amino acids. The V gene's germline CDR1 is SNHLY and CDR2 FYNNEI.

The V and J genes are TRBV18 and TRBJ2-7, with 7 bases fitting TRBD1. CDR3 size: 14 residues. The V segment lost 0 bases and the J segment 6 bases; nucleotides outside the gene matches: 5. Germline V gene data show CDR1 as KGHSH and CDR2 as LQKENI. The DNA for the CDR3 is TGTGCCAGCTCACCACCGGAGACAGGGTCCGAGCAGTACTTC. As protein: CASSPPETGSEQYF.

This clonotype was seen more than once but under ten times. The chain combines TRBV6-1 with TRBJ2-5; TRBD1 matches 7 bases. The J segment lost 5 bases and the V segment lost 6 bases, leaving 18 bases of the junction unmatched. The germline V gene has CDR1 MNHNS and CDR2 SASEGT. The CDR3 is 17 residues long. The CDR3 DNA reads TGTGCCAGCAGGGTCGGCAGGGGGAGTAGGTATAGGGAGACCCAGTACTTC. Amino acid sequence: CASRVGRGSRYRETQYF.

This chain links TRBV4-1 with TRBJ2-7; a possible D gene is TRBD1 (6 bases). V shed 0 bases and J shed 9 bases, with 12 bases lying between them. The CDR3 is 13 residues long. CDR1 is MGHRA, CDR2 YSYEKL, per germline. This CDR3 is CASSQERTVRQYF. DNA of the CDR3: TGCGCCAGCAGCCAAGAGAGGACAGTTCGGCAGTACTTC.

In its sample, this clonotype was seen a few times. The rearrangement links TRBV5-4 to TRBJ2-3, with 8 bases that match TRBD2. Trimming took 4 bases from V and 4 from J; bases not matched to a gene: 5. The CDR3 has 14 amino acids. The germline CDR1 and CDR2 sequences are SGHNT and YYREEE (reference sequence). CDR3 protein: CASSRTSNADTQYF. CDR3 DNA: TGTGCCAGCAGCCGGACTAGCAACGCAGATACGCAGTATTTT.

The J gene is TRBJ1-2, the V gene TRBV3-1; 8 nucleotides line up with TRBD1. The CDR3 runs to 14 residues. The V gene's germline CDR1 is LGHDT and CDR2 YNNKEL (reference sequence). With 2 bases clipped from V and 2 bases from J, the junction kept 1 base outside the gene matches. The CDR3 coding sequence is TGTGCCAGCAGCCAAACAGGGGGGAACTATGGCTACACCTTC. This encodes CASSQTGGNYGYTF. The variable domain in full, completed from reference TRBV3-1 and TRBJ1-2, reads DTAVSQTPKYLVTQMGNDKSIKCEQNLGHDTMYWYKQDSKKFLKIMFSYNNKELIINETVPNRFSPKSPDKAHLNLHINSLELGDSAVYFCASSQTGGNYGYTFGSGTRLTVV.

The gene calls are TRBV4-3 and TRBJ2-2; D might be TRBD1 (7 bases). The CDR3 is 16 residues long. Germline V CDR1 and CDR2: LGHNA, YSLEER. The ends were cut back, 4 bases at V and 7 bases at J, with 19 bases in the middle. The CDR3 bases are TGCGCCAGCAGCCTACTCCCGACAGGGAGGAACGGGGAGCTGTTTTTT. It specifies CASSLLPTGRNGELFF.

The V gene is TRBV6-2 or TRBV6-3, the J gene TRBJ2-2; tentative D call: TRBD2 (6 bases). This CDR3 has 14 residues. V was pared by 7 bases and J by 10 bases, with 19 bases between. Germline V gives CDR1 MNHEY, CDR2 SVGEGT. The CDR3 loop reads CASKITPLAVELFF. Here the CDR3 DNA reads TGTGCCAGCAAAATAACTCCACTAGCTGTGGAGCTGTTTTTT.

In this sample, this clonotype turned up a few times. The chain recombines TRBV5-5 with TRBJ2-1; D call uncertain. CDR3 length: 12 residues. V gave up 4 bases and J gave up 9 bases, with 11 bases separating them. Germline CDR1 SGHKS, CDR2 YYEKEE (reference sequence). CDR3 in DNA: TGTGCCAGCAGCGGCAGCACGTTTGAGCAGTTCTTC. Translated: CASSGSTFEQFF. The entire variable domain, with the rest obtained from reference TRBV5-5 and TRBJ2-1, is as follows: DAGVTQSPTHLIKTRGQQVTLRCSPISGHKSVSWYQQVLGQGPQFIFQYYEKEERGRGNFPDRFSARQFPNYSSELNVNALLLGDSALYLCASSGSTFEQFFGPGTRLTVL.

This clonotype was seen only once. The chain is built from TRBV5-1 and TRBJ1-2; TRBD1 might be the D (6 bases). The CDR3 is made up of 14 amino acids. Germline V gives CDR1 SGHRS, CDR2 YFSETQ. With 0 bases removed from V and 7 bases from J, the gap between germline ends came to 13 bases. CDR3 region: CASSLGAGEGGYTF. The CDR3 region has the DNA TGCGCCAGCAGCTTGGGCGCAGGGGAGGGTGGCTACACCTTC.

This CDR3 reads CASSGTGTVNTGELFF. For the CDR3, the DNA is TGCGCCAGCAGCGGGACCGGGACAGTGAACACCGGGGAGCTGTTTTTT. The rearrangement joins TRBV5-1 to TRBJ2-2, with TRBD1 identical over 7 bases. CDR1 and CDR2 (germline): SGHRS, YFSETQ. The CDR3 sequence is 16 residues long. V lost 4 bases to trimming and J lost 1 base; unmatched junction nucleotides: 7.

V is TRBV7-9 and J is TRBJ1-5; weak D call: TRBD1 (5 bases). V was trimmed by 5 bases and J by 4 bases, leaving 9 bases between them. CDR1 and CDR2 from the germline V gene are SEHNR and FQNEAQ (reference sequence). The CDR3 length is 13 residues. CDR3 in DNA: TGTGCCAGCAGCACAACAGGAAATCAGCCCCAGCATTTT. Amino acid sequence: CASSTTGNQPQHF.

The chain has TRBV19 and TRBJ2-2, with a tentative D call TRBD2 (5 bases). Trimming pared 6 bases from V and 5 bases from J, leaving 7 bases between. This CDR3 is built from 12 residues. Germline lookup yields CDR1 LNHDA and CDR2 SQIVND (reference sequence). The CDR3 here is CASRGRTGELFF. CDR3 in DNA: TGTGCCAGTAGGGGGAGAACCGGGGAGCTGTTTTTT.

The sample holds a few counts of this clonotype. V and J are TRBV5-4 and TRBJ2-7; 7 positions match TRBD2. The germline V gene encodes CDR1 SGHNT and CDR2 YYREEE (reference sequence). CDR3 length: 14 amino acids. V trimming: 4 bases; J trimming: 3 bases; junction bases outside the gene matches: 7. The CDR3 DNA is TGTGCCAGCAGCCCGGGGGGACTCGTCTACGAGCAGTACTTC. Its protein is CASSPGGLVYEQYF.

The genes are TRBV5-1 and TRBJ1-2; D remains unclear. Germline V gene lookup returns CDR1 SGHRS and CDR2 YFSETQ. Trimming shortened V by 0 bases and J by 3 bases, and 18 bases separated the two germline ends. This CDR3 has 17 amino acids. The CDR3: CASSLVPTNMGDYGYTF. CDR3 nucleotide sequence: TGCGCCAGCAGCTTGGTTCCGACAAACATGGGTGACTATGGCTACACCTTC. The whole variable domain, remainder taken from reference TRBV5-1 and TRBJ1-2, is KAGVTQTPRYLIKTRGQQVTLSCSPISGHRSVSWYQQTPGQGLQFLFEYFSETQRNKGNFPGRFSGRQFSNSRSEMNVSTLELGDSALYLCASSLVPTNMGDYGYTFGSGTRLTVV.

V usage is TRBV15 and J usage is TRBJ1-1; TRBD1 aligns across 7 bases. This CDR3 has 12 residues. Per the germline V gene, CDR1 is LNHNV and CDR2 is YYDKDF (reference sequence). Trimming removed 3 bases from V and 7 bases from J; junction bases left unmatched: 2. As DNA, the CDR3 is TGTGCCACCAGCAGCGGGACAGTTGAAGCTTTCTTT. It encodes CATSSGTVEAFF. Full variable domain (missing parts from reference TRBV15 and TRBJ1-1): DAMVIQNPRYQVTQFGKPVTLSCSQTLNHNVMYWYQQKSSQAPKLLFHYYDKDFNNEADTPDNFQSRRPNTSFCFLDIRSPGLGDTAMYLCATSSGTVEAFFGQGTRLTVV.

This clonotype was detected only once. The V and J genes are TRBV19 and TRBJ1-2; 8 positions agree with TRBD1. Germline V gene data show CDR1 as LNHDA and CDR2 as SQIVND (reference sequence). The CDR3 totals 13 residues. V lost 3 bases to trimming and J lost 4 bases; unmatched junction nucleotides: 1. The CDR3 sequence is CASSIDRGYGYTF. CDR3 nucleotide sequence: TGTGCCAGTAGTATTGACAGGGGCTATGGCTACACCTTC.

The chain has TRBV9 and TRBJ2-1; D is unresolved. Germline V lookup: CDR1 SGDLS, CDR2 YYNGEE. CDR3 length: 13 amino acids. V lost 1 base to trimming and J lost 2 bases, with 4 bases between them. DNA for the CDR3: TGTGCCAGCAGCGTATTTCCCTACAATGAGCAGTTCTTC. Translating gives CASSVFPYNEQFF.

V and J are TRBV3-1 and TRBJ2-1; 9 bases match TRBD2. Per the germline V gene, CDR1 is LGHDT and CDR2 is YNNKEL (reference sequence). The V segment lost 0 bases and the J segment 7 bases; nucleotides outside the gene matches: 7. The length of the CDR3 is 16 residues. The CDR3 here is CASSQDSAGGANEQFF. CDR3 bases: TGTGCCAGCAGCCAAGATAGCGCGGGAGGGGCGAATGAGCAGTTCTTC.

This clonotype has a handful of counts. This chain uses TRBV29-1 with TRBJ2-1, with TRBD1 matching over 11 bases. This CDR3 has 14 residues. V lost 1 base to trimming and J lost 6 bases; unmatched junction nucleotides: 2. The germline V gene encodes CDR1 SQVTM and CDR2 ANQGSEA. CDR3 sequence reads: CSVEGTGGGNEQFF. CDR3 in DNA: TGCAGCGTTGAAGGGACAGGGGGCGGCAATGAGCAGTTCTTC.

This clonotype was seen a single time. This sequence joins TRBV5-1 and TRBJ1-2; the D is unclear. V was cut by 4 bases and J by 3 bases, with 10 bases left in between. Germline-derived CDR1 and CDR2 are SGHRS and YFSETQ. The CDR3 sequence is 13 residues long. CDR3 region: CASSEDGYYGYTF. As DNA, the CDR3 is TGCGCCAGCAGCGAGGACGGATACTATGGCTACACCTTC. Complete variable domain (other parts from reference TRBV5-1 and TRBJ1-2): KAGVTQTPRYLIKTRGQQVTLSCSPISGHRSVSWYQQTPGQGLQFLFEYFSETQRNKGNFPGRFSGRQFSNSRSEMNVSTLELGDSALYLCASSEDGYYGYTFGSGTRLTVV.